This TCR beta chain stems from a study of T cell responses to AZD1222 COVID-19 vaccine. The sample holds one count of this clone. Antigen unknown. The study, taken as a whole, reports: Seropositive status at baseline applied to only a handful of AZD1222 recipients. As reported, nearly half of all spike-specific TCRs target variant regions that are unmutated. White British ancestry dominated among donors, who included more females, and clonal diversity was possibly underestimated. Repertoires were sampled only after the peak T cell response.

Germline assignment: CDR1 SGHAT and CDR2 FQNNGV. The J segment lost 4 bases and the V segment lost 3 bases, leaving 8 bases of the junction unmatched. This CDR3 is 15 amino acids long. Sequenced by immunoSEQ multiplex PCR; TCRdb stores in-frame clones only, minus some. The sample yields 170,000 or so clones, 85% to 95% seen once. The TCR sequence derives from an adult who received the MenACWY meningococcal vaccine as a control. The sample was peripheral blood, taken 28 days after the second dose of the MenACWY control vaccine. The chain recombines TRBV11-2 with TRBJ2-7; 8 positions agree with TRBD1. CDR3: CASSLGQDRVYEQYF. CDR3 coding DNA: TGTGCCAGCAGCTTGGGGCAGGACAGGGTATACGAGCAGTACTTC. The whole variable domain, filled in from reference TRBV11-2 and TRBJ2-7, reads EAGVAQSPRYKIIEKRQSVAFWCNPISGHATLYWYQQILGQGPKLLIQFQNNGVVDDSQLPKDRFSAERLKGVDSTLKIQPAKLEDSAVYLCASSLGQDRVYEQYFGPGTRLTVT.